One sample yielded the 21 T cell receptor beta chains listed below, sequenced in a study of shared clonotypes between healthy human individuals. The data were produced by immunoSEQ multiplex PCR, yet TCRdb's version contains in-frame clones alone and is incomplete. Of under 1,100,000 clones listed, about 80% are singletons. Sequenced: memory CD4+ T cells sorted from blood. As for subset: CD45RA-negative fraction. The receptor source for this set is a man between 18 and 35 years old in good health.

The rearrangement links TRBV6-5 to TRBJ1-4, with D possibly TRBD1 on 6 matching bases. Trimming cost V 5 bases and J 4 bases, with 11 bases left between them. The CDR3 totals 14 residues. In germline, CDR1 is MNHEY, CDR2 SVGAGI. The CDR3 protein is CASSTDSHNEKLFF. CDR3 sequence (DNA): TGTGCCAGCAGTACGGACAGCCATAATGAAAAACTGTTTTTT.

In regard to this clone: Other DNA sequences in this sample translate to the same CDR3. The chain carries TRBV29-1 and TRBJ2-7, with D hard to call. V dropped 4 bases and J dropped 0 bases, with 4 bases sitting between them. Germline-derived CDR1 and CDR2 are SQVTM and ANQGSEA. The CDR3 is made up of 11 amino acids. CDR3 DNA: TGCAGCGTTGCCTCCTCCTACGAGCAGTACTTC. Translation: CSVASSYEQYF.

The count of this clone is one. The chain carries TRBV7-2 and TRBJ2-7, with 8 positions matching TRBD2. Germline trimming cut 6 bases from V and 5 bases from J; bases unmatched to any gene: 6. Germline V CDR1 and CDR2: SGHTA, FQGNSA. This CDR3 is built from 13 residues. The CDR3 sequence is CASRGAGGHEQYF. The CDR3 coding sequence is TGTGCCAGCAGGGGCGCGGGGGGCCACGAGCAGTACTTC.

The rearrangement uses TRBV18 and TRBJ2-4; 9 bases line up with TRBD2. Germline V gene sequence: CDR1 KGHSH, CDR2 LQKENI. The CDR3 contains 17 residues. V gave up 3 bases and J gave up 2 bases; unmatched junction bases: 8. CDR3 loop: CASSPLDSGSTKNIQYF. The CDR3 DNA reads as TGTGCCAGCTCACCCCTCGATAGCGGGAGCACCAAAAACATTCAGTACTTC. Variable domain in full (rest from reference TRBV18 and TRBJ2-4): NAGVMQNPRHLVRRRGQEARLRCSPMKGHSHVYWYRQLPEEGLKFMVYLQKENIIDESGMPKERFSAEFPKEGPSILRIQQVVRGDSAAYFCASSPLDSGSTKNIQYFGAGTRLSVL.

The chain is built from TRBV9 and TRBJ2-1; D uncertain. This CDR3 contains 15 residues. Trimming took off 3 bases at V and 0 bases at J, with 10 bases between the two ends. Looked up from germline, CDR1 is SGDLS and CDR2 is YYNGEE. The CDR3 loop is CASSATPSSYNEQFF. The CDR3 DNA reads TGTGCCAGCAGCGCGACCCCCAGCTCCTACAATGAGCAGTTCTTC.

The CDR3 protein is CAVQGTSNYGYTF. CDR3 coding DNA: TGTGCCGTACAGGGAACTTCTAACTATGGCTACACCTTC. This chain uses TRBV6-6 with TRBJ1-2; D might be TRBD1 (6 bases). Germline CDR1 and CDR2: MNHNY and SVGAGI (reference sequence). The CDR3 is 13 amino acids. The germline V and J ends were trimmed by 11 bases and 0 bases, with 13 bases remaining between them.

As DNA, the CDR3 is TGCGCCAGCAGCGGGGGGACAGGCTACACCGGGGAGCTGTTTTTT. Translating gives CASSGGTGYTGELFF. The chain uses TRBV5-1 and TRBJ2-2; the match to TRBD1 covers 8 bases. J lost 3 bases, V lost 4 bases, and 5 bases had no gene match. Germline assignment: CDR1 SGHRS and CDR2 YFSETQ. The CDR3 has 15 amino acids.

This clone showed up just once. The rearrangement uses TRBV18 and TRBJ2-1; 7 nucleotides agree with TRBD1. The junction had 8 bases not matched to a gene; V was cut back by 3 bases and J by 3 bases. The CDR3 consists of 16 residues. From germline, CDR1 is KGHSH and CDR2 LQKENI. CDR3 nucleotide sequence: TGTGCCAGCTCACCGGACAGGCAGAAGGGCTACAATGAGCAGTTCTTC. Its translation is CASSPDRQKGYNEQFF. Variable domain in full (rest from reference TRBV18 and TRBJ2-1): NAGVMQNPRHLVRRRGQEARLRCSPMKGHSHVYWYRQLPEEGLKFMVYLQKENIIDESGMPKERFSAEFPKEGPSILRIQQVVRGDSAAYFCASSPDRQKGYNEQFFGPGTRLTVL.

This clone was counted a few times. The V gene is TRBV6-1, the J gene TRBJ1-5; D is unresolved. Between the trimmed V and J ends, which lost 7 bases and 7 bases, there was a span of 11 bases. Per germline, CDR1 MNHNS and CDR2 SASEGT. CDR3 length: 12 residues. CDR3 DNA: TGTGCCAGCAACAGAGAACACCAGCCCCAGCATTTT. This encodes CASNREHQPQHF.

This clone was observed a single time. V gene TRBV18 combines with J gene TRBJ2-7, with D uncertain. The CDR3 has 14 residues. Germline loops: CDR1 KGHSH, CDR2 LQKENI. Trimming stripped 4 bases from V and 4 bases from J, with 14 bases between. This chain's CDR3 is CASSRGQRGYEQYF. CDR3 nucleotides: TGTGCCAGCTCACGAGGTCAGAGAGGTTACGAGCAGTACTTC.

The chain links TRBV25-1 to TRBJ1-2, with D possibly matching TRBD1 (6 bases). Per germline, CDR1 MGHDK and CDR2 SYGVNS. The CDR3 totals 16 residues. Trimming removed 2 bases at V and 7 bases at J, with 20 bases between. CDR3 protein: CASSEGGAGPRPGYTF. In DNA form, the CDR3 reads TGTGCCAGCAGTGAAGGGGGGGCCGGGCCCCGGCCTGGCTACACCTTC.

J is TRBJ2-1 and V is TRBV14, with 7 bases fitting TRBD2. The CDR3 has 12 amino acids. Germline trimming cut 5 bases from V and 10 bases from J; bases unmatched to any gene: 5. The germline V gene has CDR1 SGHDN and CDR2 FVKESK. In DNA form, the CDR3 reads TGTGCCAGCAGCACCCGACTAGCCGAGCAGTTCTTC. It specifies CASSTRLAEQFF.

The CDR3 loop is CASSLGRLDNNEQFF. In DNA, the CDR3 is TGCGCCAGCAGCTTGGGTAGACTAGACAACAATGAGCAGTTCTTC. The chain couples TRBV5-1 to TRBJ2-1; the D gene is possibly TRBD2 (6 bases). Looked up from germline, CDR1 is SGHRS and CDR2 is YFSETQ. This CDR3 has 15 amino acids. V lost 0 bases and J 5 bases, leaving 12 bases between the germline ends.

The CDR3 loop reads CASSAGQGAAGANVLTF. In DNA form, the CDR3 reads TGCGCCAGCAGCGCCGGACAGGGGGCTGCGGGGGCCAACGTCCTGACTTTC. The chain links TRBV5-1 to TRBJ2-6, with TRBD1 matching over 11 bases. The CDR3 has 17 residues. In germline, CDR1 is SGHRS, CDR2 YFSETQ. The ends lost 4 bases at V and 4 bases at J; junction bases unmatched: 7.

The CDR3, as DNA: TGTGCCCGTGGGGGCGTAAACTCTGGAAACACCATATATTTT. This gives the protein CARGGVNSGNTIYF. The chain is built from TRBV30 and TRBJ1-3; perhaps TRBD1 as D (6 bases). With 8 bases removed from V and 0 bases from J, the gap between germline ends came to 14 bases. This CDR3 has 14 residues. Germline loops: CDR1 GTSNPN, CDR2 SVGIG (reference sequence).

This chain connects TRBV6-5 to TRBJ2-2, with 10 bases aligning to TRBD2. With V trimmed by 6 bases and J by 6 bases, 7 bases remained unmatched. Looked up from germline, CDR1 is MNHEY and CDR2 is SVGAGI. This CDR3 is 15 amino acids long. The CDR3: CASRSGGAVAGELFF. CDR3 sequence (DNA): TGTGCCAGCAGGAGCGGGGGGGCCGTGGCCGGGGAGCTGTTTTTT.

V gene TRBV7-9 combines with J gene TRBJ1-3; no clear D. This CDR3 contains 16 residues. CDR1 is SEHNR and CDR2 is FQNEAQ in the germline V gene (reference sequence). The germline V and J ends were trimmed by 5 bases and 3 bases, with 17 bases remaining between them. Here the CDR3 DNA reads TGTGCCAGCAGCGCAACACCGGGGAGAGGTGGAAACACCATATATTTT. It translates to CASSATPGRGGNTIYF.

The chain carries TRBV6-4 and TRBJ1-3, with unresolved D. Germline V gene sequence: CDR1 MRHNA, CDR2 SNTAGT. V lost 6 bases to trimming and J lost 2 bases, with 8 bases between them. The CDR3 extends over 13 amino acids. The CDR3 is CASSQEPGNTIYF. The CDR3 region has the DNA TGTGCCAGCAGCCAGGAGCCTGGAAACACCATATATTTT.

V usage is TRBV5-8 and J usage is TRBJ2-5; D not certain. This CDR3 region has 15 residues. The V end was cut by 4 bases, the J end by 5 bases, with 18 bases between. Looked up from germline, CDR1 is SGHTS and CDR2 is YDEGEE. CDR3 in DNA: TGTGCCAGCAGCGTCATAGTGACTGGAAGGGAGACCCAGTACTTC. Translating it yields CASSVIVTGRETQYF.

J is TRBJ1-5 and V is TRBV6-1, with D unclear. The CDR3 is 16 residues long. V was shortened by 2 bases and J by 2 bases, with 13 bases between the two germline ends. Germline CDR1 and CDR2: MNHNS and SASEGT. CDR3 region: CASSELEGLGNQPQHF. In DNA, the CDR3 is TGTGCCAGCAGTGAACTTGAGGGATTGGGCAATCAGCCCCAGCATTTT.

Of note for this clone: Other DNA sequences in the sample encode the same CDR3. V is TRBV7-9 and J is TRBJ2-2; weak D call: TRBD1 (5 bases). Trimming removed 4 bases from V and 0 bases from J, with 9 bases in between. The V gene's germline CDR1 is SEHNR and CDR2 FQNEAQ (reference sequence). CDR3 length: 15 residues. The CDR3 DNA reads as TGTGCCAGCAGCTCAAGGACATCGAACACCGGGGAGCTGTTTTTT. Encoded protein: CASSSRTSNTGELFF.